Below, 6 T cell receptor beta chains from the same sample are listed, as sequenced in a study of T cells in Graves' hyperthyroidism and ophthalmopathy. RNA transcripts served as the template for amplifying TCR beta CDR3 regions. TCR CDR3 underwent first-round RT-PCR with the HTBI primer set. TCRdb reprocessed the multiplex PCR reads via MiXCR and lists one record per CDR3 protein. The sample has around 700,000 distinct CDR3 sequences, about 19% seen once; the top ten hold 16%. Sample: blood. These receptors came from a woman aged 45 to 65 with Graves' hyperthyroidism that later progressed to Graves' ophthalmopathy.

The chain employs TRBV30 and TRBJ2-3; 9 bases are shared with TRBD2. V lost 3 bases, J lost 8 bases, and 12 bases stayed unmatched. The V gene's germline CDR1 is GTSNPN and CDR2 SVGIG (reference sequence). CDR3 length: 15 amino acids. Written as DNA, the CDR3 is TGTGCCTGGAGCCTAGCCCCAGCGGGGGGCCTTACGCAGTATTTT. Translated, it gives CAWSLAPAGGLTQYF.

J is TRBJ1-2 and V is TRBV20-1, with 8 nucleotides matching TRBD1. The CDR3 runs 17 residues. Germline lookup yields CDR1 DFQATT and CDR2 SNEGSKA (reference sequence). Unmatched junction bases numbered 15, after V lost 0 bases and J lost 6 bases. For the CDR3, the DNA is TGCAGTGCTAGAGATACGTTGAAGGGCAGGGGGCAGAATGGCTACACCTTC. It codes for CSARDTLKGRGQNGYTF.

V gene TRBV19 combines with J gene TRBJ1-2; possibly TRBD1 for D (6 bases). Germline assignment: CDR1 LNHDA and CDR2 SQIVND (reference sequence). The CDR3 has 13 amino acids. Between the trimmed V and J ends, which lost 10 bases and 4 bases, there was a span of 16 bases. The CDR3 DNA reads as TGTGCCACCAGCCCCGGGGGCGGCTATGGCTACACCTTC. Translation gives CATSPGGGYGYTF.

As regards this clonotype: The junction departs from the called germline gene at one end, perhaps through a read error. The rearrangement joins TRBV7-8 to TRBJ1-1; 7 bases match TRBD1. The CDR3 is 15 residues long. Germline V gene data show CDR1 as SGHVS and CDR2 as FQNEAQ. In DNA form, the CDR3 reads TGTGCCAGCAGCATAGCGGGGACAGTCTACACTGAAGCTTTCTTT. As protein: CASSIAGTVYTEAFF.

The chain combines TRBV20-1 with TRBJ1-6; D may be TRBD1 (5 bases). The germline V gene encodes CDR1 DFQATT and CDR2 SNEGSKA (reference sequence). The CDR3 contains 13 residues. Trimming pared 7 bases from V and 8 bases from J, leaving 15 bases between. CDR3 sequence reads: CSGTGQADSPLHF. CDR3 in DNA: TGCAGTGGTACTGGACAAGCGGATTCACCCCTCCACTTT.

J is TRBJ2-5 and V is TRBV5-1; D unclear. The CDR3 has 15 amino acids. Germline loops: CDR1 SGHRS, CDR2 YFSETQ. Trimming pared 0 bases from V and 2 bases from J, leaving 11 bases between. CDR3 residues: CASSLATARQETQYF. The CDR3 DNA reads TGCGCCAGCAGCTTGGCCACCGCCCGACAAGAGACCCAGTACTTC. The entire variable domain, with the rest obtained from reference TRBV5-1 and TRBJ2-5, is as follows: KAGVTQTPRYLIKTRGQQVTLSCSPISGHRSVSWYQQTPGQGLQFLFEYFSETQRNKGNFPGRFSGRQFSNSRSEMNVSTLELGDSALYLCASSLATARQETQYFGPGTRLLVL.